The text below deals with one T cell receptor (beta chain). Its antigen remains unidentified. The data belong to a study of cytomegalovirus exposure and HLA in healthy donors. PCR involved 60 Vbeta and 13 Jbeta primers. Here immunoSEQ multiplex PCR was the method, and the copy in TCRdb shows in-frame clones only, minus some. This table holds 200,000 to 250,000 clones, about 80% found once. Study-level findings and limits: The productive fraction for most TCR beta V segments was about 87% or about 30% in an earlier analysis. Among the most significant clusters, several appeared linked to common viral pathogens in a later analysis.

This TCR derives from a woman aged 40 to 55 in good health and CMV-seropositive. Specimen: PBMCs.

The CDR3 here is CAISAQFSGGGFHEKLFF. CDR3 sequence (DNA): TGTGCCATCAGTGCCCAATTTTCAGGAGGAGGGTTCCATGAAAAACTGTTTTTT. The gene calls are TRBV10-3 and TRBJ1-4, with D unresolved. The CDR3 runs 18 residues. Germline assignment: CDR1 ENHRY and CDR2 SYGVKD. Trimming removed 4 bases at V and 6 bases at J, with 24 bases between.